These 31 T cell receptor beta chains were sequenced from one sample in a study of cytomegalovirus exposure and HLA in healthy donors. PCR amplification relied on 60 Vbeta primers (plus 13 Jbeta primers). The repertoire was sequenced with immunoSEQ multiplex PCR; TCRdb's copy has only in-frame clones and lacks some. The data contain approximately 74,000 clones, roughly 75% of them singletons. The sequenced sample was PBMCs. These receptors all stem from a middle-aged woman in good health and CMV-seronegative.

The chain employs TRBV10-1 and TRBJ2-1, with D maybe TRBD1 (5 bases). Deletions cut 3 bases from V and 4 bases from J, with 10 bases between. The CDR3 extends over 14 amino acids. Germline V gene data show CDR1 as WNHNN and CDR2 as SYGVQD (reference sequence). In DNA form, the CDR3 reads TGCGCCAGCAGTGATCACTGGACATACAATGAGCAGTTCTTC. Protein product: CASSDHWTYNEQFF.

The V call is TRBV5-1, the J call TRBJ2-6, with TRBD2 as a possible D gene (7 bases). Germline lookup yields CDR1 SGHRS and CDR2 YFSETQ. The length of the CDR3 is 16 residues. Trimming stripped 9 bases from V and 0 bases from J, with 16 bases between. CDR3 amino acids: CATMRGGSSGANVLTF. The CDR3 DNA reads TGCGCCACCATGAGGGGGGGGTCCTCTGGGGCCAACGTCCTGACTTTC.

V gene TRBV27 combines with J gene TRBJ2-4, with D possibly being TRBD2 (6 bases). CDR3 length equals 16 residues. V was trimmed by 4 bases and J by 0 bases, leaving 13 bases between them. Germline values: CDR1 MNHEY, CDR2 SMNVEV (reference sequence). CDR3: CASSYAWGLAKNIQYF. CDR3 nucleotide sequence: TGTGCCAGCAGTTACGCTTGGGGACTAGCCAAAAACATTCAGTACTTC.

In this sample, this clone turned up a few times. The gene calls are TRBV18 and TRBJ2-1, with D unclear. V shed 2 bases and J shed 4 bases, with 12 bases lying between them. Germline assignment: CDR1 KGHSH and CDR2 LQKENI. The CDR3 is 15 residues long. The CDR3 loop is CASSPGQAQYNEQFF. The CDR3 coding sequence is TGTGCCAGCTCACCAGGGCAAGCCCAGTACAATGAGCAGTTCTTC.

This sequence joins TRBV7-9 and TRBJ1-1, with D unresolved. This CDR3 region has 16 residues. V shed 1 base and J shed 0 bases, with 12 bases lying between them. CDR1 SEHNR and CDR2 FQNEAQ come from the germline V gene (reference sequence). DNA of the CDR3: TGTGCCAGCAGCTTAGGGGCGGGCAGGCTGAACACTGAAGCTTTCTTT. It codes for CASSLGAGRLNTEAFF. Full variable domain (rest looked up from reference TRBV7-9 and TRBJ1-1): DTGVSQNPRHKITKRGQNVTFRCDPISEHNRLYWYRQTLGQGPEFLTYFQNEAQLEKSRLLSDRFSAERPKGSFSTLEIQRTEQGDSAMYLCASSLGAGRLNTEAFFGQGTRLTVV.

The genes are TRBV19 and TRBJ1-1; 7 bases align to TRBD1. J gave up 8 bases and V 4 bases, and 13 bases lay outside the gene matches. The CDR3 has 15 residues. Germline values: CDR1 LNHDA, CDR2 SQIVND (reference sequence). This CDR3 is CASSTIGGPGQEAFF. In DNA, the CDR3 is TGTGCCAGTAGTACCATAGGGGGTCCGGGACAGGAAGCTTTCTTT. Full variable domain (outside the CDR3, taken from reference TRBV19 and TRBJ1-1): DGGITQSPKYLFRKEGQNVTLSCEQNLNHDAMYWYRQDPGQGLRLIYYSQIVNDFQKGDIAEGYSVSREKKESFPLTVTSAQKNPTAFYLCASSTIGGPGQEAFFGQGTRLTVV.

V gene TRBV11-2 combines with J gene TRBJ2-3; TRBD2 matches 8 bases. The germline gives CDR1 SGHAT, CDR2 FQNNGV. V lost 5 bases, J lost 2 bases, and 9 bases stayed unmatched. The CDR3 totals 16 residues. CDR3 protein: CASSIQAGAITDTQYF. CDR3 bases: TGTGCCAGCAGCATACAAGCGGGGGCCATCACAGATACGCAGTATTTT.

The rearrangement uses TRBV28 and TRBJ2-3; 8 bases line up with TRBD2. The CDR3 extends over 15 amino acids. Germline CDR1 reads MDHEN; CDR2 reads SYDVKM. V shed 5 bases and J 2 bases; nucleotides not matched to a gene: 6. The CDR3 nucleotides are TGTGCCAGCAGTCCCGGGGGGGGGTACACAGATACGCAGTATTTT. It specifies CASSPGGGYTDTQYF.

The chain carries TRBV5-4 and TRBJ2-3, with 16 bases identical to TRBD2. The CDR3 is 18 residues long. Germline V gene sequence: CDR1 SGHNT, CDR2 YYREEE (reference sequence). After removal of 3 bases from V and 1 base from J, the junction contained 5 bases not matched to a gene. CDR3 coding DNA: TGTGCCAGCAGCTCTGGGACTAGCGGGGGGGCGGGCACAGATACGCAGTATTTT. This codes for CASSSGTSGGAGTDTQYF.

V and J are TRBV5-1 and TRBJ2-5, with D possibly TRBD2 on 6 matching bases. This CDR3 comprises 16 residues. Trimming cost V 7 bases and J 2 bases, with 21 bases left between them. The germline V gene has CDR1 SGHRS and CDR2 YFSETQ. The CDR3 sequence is CASSNGGRGLQETQYF. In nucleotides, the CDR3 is TGCGCCAGCTCCAACGGGGGACGGGGCCTACAAGAGACCCAGTACTTC.

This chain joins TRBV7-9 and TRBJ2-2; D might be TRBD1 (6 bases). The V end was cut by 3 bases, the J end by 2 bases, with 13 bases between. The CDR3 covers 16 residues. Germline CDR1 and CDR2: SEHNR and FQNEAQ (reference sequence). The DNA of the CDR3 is TGTGCCAGCAGCTTTGGGGGCCCCATTAACACCGGGGAGCTGTTTTTT. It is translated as CASSFGGPINTGELFF.

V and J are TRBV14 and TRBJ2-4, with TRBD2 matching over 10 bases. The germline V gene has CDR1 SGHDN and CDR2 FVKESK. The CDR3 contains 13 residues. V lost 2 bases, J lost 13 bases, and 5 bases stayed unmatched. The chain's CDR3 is CASSQTSGAVQYF. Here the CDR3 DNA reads TGTGCCAGCAGCCAAACTAGCGGGGCGGTCCAGTACTTC. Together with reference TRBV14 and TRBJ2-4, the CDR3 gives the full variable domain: EAGVTQFPSHSVIEKGQTVTLRCDPISGHDNLYWYRRVMGKEIKFLLHFVKESKQDESGMPNNRFLAERTGGTYSTLKVQPAELEDSGVYFCASSQTSGAVQYFGAGTRLSVL.

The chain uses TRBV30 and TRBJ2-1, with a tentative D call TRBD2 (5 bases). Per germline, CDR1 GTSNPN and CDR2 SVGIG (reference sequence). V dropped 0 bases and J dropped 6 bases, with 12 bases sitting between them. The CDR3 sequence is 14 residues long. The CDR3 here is CAWSVRGLFNEQFF. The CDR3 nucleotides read TGTGCCTGGAGTGTACGAGGACTGTTCAATGAGCAGTTCTTC.

The CDR3 DNA reads TGCGCCAGCAGCCAAGAGATCGGCCTAGGGGGCACCGGGGAGCTGTTTTTT. Translation gives CASSQEIGLGGTGELFF. The chain has TRBV4-3 and TRBJ2-2; tentative D call: TRBD1 (6 bases). This CDR3 has 17 amino acids. The V gene lost 0 bases and the J gene lost 4 bases, with 15 bases spanning the gap. The germline V gene encodes CDR1 LGHNA and CDR2 YSLEER.

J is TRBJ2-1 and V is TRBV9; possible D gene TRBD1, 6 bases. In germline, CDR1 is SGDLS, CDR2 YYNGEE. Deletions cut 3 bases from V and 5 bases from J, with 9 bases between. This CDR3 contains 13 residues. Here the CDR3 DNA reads TGTGCCAGCAGCGACAGGGACCACAATGAGCAGTTCTTC. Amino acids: CASSDRDHNEQFF.

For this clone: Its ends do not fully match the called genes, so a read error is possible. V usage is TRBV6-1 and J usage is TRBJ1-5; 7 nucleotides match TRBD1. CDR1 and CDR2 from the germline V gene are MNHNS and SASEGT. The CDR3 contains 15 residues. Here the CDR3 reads CASREGGQARQPQHF. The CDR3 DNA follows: TGTGCCAGCAGAGAAGGAGGACAGGCGCGGCAGCCCCAGCATTTT.

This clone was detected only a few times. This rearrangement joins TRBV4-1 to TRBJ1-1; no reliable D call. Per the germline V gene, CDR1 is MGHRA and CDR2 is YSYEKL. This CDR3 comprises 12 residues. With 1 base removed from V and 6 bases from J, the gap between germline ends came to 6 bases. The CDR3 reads CASSQGRAEAFF. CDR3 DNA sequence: TGCGCCAGCAGCCAAGGGAGGGCTGAAGCTTTCTTT.

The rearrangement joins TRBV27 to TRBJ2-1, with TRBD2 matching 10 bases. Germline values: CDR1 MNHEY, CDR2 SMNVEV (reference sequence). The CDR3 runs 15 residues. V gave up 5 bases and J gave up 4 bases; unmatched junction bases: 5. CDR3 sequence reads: CASSLPGLAYNEQFF. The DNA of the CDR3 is TGTGCCAGCAGTCTCCCGGGACTAGCGTACAATGAGCAGTTCTTC.

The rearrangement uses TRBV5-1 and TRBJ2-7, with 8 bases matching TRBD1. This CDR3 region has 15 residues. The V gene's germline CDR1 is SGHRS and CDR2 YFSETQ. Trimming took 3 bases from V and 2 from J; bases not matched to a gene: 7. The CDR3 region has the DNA TGCGCCAGCAGCTCCTGGACAGGGTTGACCTACGAGCAGTACTTC. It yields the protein CASSSWTGLTYEQYF.

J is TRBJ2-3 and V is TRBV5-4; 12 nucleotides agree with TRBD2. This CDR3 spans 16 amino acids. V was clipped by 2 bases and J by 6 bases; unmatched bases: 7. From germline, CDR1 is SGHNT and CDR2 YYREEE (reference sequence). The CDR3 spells CASSFPSGGGRDTQYF. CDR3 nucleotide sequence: TGTGCCAGCAGCTTTCCTAGCGGGGGGGGGCGGGATACGCAGTATTTT.

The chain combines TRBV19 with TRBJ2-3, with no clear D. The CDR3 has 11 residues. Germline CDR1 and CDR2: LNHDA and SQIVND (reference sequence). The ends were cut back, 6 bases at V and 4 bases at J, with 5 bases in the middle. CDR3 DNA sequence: TGTGCCAGTAGCTCCGCAGATACGCAGTATTTT. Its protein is CASSSADTQYF.

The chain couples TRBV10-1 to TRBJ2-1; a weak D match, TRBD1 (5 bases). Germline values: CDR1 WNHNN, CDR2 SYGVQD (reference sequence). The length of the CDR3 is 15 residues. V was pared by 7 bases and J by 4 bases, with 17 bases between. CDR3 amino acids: CASNAGPPPYNEQFF. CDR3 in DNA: TGCGCCAGCAACGCAGGGCCCCCTCCTTACAATGAGCAGTTCTTC.

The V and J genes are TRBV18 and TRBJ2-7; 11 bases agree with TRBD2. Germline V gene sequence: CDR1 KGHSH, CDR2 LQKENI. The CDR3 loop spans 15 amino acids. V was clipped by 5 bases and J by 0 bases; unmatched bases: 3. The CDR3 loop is CASSGTSGSSYEQYF. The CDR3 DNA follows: TGTGCCAGCTCAGGGACTAGCGGAAGCTCCTACGAGCAGTACTTC.

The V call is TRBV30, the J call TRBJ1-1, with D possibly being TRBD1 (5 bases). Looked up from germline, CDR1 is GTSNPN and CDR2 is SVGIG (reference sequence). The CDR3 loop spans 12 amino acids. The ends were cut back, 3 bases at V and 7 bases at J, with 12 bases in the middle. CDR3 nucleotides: TGTGCCTGGAGGAGGGGACTAGGTGAAGCTTTCTTT. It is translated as CAWRRGLGEAFF.

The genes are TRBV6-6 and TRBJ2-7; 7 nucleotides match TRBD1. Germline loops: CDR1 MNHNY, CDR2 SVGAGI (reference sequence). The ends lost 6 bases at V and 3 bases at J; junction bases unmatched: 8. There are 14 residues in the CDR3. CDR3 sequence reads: CASSSGQENYEQYF. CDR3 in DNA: TGTGCCAGCAGCTCTGGACAGGAAAACTACGAGCAGTACTTC.

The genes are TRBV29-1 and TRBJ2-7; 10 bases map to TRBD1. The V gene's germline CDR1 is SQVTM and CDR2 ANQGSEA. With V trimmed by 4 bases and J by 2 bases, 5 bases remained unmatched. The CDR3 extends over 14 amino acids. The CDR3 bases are TGCAGCGTTGGCCCCGGACAGGGGGCCTACGAGCAGTACTTC. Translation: CSVGPGQGAYEQYF.

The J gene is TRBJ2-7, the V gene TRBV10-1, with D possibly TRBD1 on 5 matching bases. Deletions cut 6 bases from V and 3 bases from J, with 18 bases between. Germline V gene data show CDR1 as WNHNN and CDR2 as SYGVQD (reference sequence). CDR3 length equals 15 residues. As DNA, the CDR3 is TGCGCCAGCAGACTTGACAGCAGACCCTACTACGAGCAGTACTTC. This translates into CASRLDSRPYYEQYF.

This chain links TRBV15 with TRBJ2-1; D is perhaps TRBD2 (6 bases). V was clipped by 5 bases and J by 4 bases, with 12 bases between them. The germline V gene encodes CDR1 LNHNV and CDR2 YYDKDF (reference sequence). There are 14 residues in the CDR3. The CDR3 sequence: CATSRRLEYNEQFF. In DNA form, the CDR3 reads TGTGCCACCAGCCGAAGACTAGAGTACAATGAGCAGTTCTTC.

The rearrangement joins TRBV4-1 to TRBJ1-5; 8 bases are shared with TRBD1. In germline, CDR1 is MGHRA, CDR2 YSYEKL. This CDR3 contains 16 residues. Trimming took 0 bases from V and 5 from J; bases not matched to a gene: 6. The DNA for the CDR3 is TGCGCCAGCAGCCAAGAGGTAGGACAGGGCCATCAGCCCCAGCATTTT. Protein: CASSQEVGQGHQPQHF.

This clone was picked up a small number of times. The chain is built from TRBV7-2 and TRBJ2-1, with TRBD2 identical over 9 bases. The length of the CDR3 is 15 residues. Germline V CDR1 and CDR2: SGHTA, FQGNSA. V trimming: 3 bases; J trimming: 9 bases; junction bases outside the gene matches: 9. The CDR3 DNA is TGTGCCAGCAGCTTGGAGCGGGGGGAGGGCAGTGAGCAGTTCTTC. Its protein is CASSLERGEGSEQFF.

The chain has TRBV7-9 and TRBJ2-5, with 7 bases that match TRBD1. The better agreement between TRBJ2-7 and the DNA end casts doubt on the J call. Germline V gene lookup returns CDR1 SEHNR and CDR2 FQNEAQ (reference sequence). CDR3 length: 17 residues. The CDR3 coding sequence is TGTGCCAGCAGCTTAGTGGTGTCAGCACAGGGGATCCACGAGCAGTACTTC. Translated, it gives CASSLVVSAQGIHEQYF.